What follows describes a single T cell receptor beta chain. The data derive from a study of blood T cell repertoires in COVID-19. TCRdb's copy holds only in-frame clones and misses some; the assay was immunoSEQ multiplex PCR. Of about 130,000 clones in the sample, roughly 80% are singletons; the top ten hold around 8.4%. With 6 bases removed from V and 4 bases from J, the gap between germline ends came to 15 bases. The V gene's germline CDR1 is LNHNV and CDR2 YYDKDF (reference sequence). This CDR3 is built from 14 residues. The recovered donors of Cohort 3 showed two negative PCRs, clearance, or symptom resolution.

The rearrangement joins TRBV15 to TRBJ1-2; D ambiguous. The sequence was collected from a man between 50 and 59 years old who had recovered from COVID-19. The sample consisted of PBMCs or T cells enriched from blood (not recorded which). The CDR3 loop reads CATSALAGIYGYTF. The CDR3 nucleotides read TGTGCCACCAGTGCTCTGGCAGGAATCTATGGCTACACCTTC.